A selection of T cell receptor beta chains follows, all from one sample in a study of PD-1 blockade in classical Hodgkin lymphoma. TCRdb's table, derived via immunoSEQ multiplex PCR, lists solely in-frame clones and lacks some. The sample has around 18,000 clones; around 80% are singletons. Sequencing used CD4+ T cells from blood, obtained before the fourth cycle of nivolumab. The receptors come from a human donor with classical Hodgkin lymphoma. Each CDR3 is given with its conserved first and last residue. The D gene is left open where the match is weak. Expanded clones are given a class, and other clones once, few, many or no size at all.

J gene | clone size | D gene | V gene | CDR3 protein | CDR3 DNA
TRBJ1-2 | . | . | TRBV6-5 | CASSSEGGNYGYTF | TGTGCCAGCAGTTCAGAGGGCGGTAACTATGGCTACACCTTC
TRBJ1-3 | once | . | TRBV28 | CASSSTGTGNTIYF | TGTGCCAGCAGTTCTACAGGAACTGGAAACACCATATATTTT
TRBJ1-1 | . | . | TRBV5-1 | CASSLERIPNTEAFF | TGCGCCAGCAGCTTGGAAAGGATTCCTAACACTGAAGCTTTCTTT
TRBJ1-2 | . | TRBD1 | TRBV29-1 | CSVESQGAGGYTF | TGCAGCGTTGAGTCCCAGGGGGCGGGGGGCTACACCTTC
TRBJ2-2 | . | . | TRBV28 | CASSLSGGGTGELFF | TGTGCCAGCAGTTTATCCGGAGGGGGCACCGGGGAGCTGTTTTTT
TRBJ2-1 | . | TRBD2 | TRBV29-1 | CSVEDSSWSLGGRKASYNEQFF | TGCAGCGTTGAAGATAGTTCATGGTCTCTGGGAGGGAGGAAGGCGAGCTACAATGAGCAGTTCTTC
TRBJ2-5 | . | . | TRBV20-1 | CSGGDETQYF | TGCAGTGGCGGGGATGAGACCCAGTACTTC
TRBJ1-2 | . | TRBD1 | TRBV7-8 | CASSLLQGLHFYGYTF | TGTGCCAGCAGCTTACTACAGGGGCTACACTTCTATGGCTACACCTTC
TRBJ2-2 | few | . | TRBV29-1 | CSVGFTYTGELFF | TGCAGCGTTGGATTCACGTACACCGGGGAGCTGTTTTTT
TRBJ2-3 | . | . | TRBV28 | CASSSPWGGTDTQYF | TGTGCCAGCAGTTCCCCATGGGGCGGCACAGATACGCAGTATTTT
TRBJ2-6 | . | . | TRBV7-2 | CASSLAGGYSLTSGANVLTF | TGTGCCAGCAGCTTAGCGGGGGGCTACTCACTCACCTCTGGGGCCAACGTCCTGACTTTC
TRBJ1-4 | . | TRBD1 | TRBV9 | CASSVEGGLGSEKLFF | TGTGCCAGCAGCGTAGAAGGGGGCCTGGGGAGTGAAAAACTGTTTTTT
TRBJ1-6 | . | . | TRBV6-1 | CASSESGHNSPLHF | TGTGCCAGCAGTGAAAGCGGGCATAATTCACCCCTCCACTTT
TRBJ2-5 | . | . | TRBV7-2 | CASANRDGGTQYF | TGTGCCAGCGCCAACAGGGACGGAGGGACCCAGTACTTC
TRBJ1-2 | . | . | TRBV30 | CAWTDNLNYGYTF | TGTGCCTGGACTGACAACCTAAACTATGGCTACACCTTC
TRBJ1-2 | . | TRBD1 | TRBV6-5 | CASSYADRGLYGYTF | TGTGCCAGCAGTTACGCCGACAGGGGGCTGTATGGCTACACCTTC
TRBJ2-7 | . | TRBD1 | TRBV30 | CAWSGGTGYEQYF | TGTGCCTGGAGTGGAGGGACAGGGTACGAGCAGTACTTC
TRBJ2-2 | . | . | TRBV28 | CASSLTGTGELFF | TGTGCCAGCAGTTTAACAGGCACCGGGGAGCTGTTTTTT
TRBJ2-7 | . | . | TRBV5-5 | CASSLTWSSYEQYF | TGTGCCAGCAGCTTAACCTGGAGCTCCTACGAGCAGTACTTC
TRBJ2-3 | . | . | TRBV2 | CASRQTRGTDTQYF | TGTGCCAGCAGGCAGACAAGGGGCACAGATACGCAGTATTTT
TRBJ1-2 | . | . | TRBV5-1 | CASSLPGFNYGYTF | TGCGCCAGCAGCTTGCCAGGATTTAACTATGGCTACACCTTC
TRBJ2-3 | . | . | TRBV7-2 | CASSFLGTQYF | TGTGCCAGCAGCTTCTTGGGTACGCAGTATTTT
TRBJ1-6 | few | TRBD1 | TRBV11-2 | CASSRLRDRGGSPLHF | TGTGCCAGCAGCAGACTCCGGGACAGGGGAGGTTCACCCCTCCACTTT
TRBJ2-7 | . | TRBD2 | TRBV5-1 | CASSLGSGSIEQYF | TGCGCCAGCAGCTTGGGTAGCGGGAGTATCGAGCAGTACTTC
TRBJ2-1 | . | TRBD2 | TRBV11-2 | CASSQRSSGSSYNEQFF | TGTGCCAGCAGTCAAAGGTCTAGCGGATCGTCCTACAATGAGCAGTTCTTC
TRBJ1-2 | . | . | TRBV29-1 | CSVDIQGYGYTF | TGCAGCGTTGATATACAGGGTTATGGCTACACCTTC
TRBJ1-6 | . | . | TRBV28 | CASSQNRWRDSPLHF | TGTGCCAGCAGTCAAAACAGGTGGCGGGATTCACCCCTCCACTTT
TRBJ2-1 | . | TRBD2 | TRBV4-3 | CASSQVLAGGHNEQFF | TGCGCCAGCAGCCAAGTTCTAGCGGGAGGCCATAATGAGCAGTTCTTC
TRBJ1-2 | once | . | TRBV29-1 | CSADTPGIQDGYTF | TGCAGCGCCGACACTCCAGGGATTCAAGACGGCTACACCTTC
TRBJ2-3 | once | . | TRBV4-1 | CASGWGSPTDTQYF | TGCGCTTCCGGGTGGGGGAGTCCCACAGATACGCAGTATTTT
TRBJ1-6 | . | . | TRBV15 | CATSREGVPGSPLHF | TGTGCCACCAGCAGAGAAGGAGTACCGGGTTCACCCCTCCACTTT
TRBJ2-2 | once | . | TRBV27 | CASSSIAEFDTGELFF | TGTGCCAGCAGTTCAATAGCTGAATTCGACACCGGGGAGCTGTTTTTT
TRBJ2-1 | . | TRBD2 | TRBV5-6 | CASSTLAGAPNEQFF | TGTGCCAGCAGCACACTAGCGGGGGCCCCCAATGAGCAGTTCTTC
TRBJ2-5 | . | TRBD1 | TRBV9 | CASSVAGQDTAQYF | TGTGCCAGCAGCGTAGCGGGACAGGACACAGCCCAGTACTTC
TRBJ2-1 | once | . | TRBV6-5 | CASSPTGSSYNEQFF | TGTGCCAGCAGCCCCACCGGGAGCTCCTACAATGAGCAGTTCTTC
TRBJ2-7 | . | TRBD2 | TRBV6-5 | CASSRTSGTYEQYF | TGTGCCAGCAGTCGGACTAGCGGGACCTACGAGCAGTACTTC
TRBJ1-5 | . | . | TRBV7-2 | CASSLEGTGYQPQHF | TGTGCCAGCAGCTTAGAAGGGACGGGGTATCAGCCCCAGCATTTT
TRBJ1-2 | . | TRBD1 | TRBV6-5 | CASCERDRIYGYTF | TGTGCCAGCTGCGAGCGGGACAGGATCTATGGCTACACCTTC
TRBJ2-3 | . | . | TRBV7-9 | CASSPTDTDTQYF | TGTGCCAGCAGCCCCACAGACACAGATACGCAGTATTTT
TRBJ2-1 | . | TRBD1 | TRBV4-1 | CASSTGTGRFF | TGCGCCAGCAGCACCGGGACAGGGAGGTTCTTC
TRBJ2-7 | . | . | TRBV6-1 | CASSLDGIYEQYF | TGTGCCAGCAGCTTGGACGGAATCTACGAGCAGTACTTC
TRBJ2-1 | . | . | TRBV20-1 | CSASHYNEQFF | TGCAGTGCTAGTCACTACAATGAGCAGTTCTTC
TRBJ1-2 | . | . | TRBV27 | CASSLKSGYNYGYTF | TGTGCCAGCAGTTTAAAATCTGGGTATAACTATGGCTACACCTTC
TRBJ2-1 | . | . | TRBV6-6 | CASSRAGEQFF | TGTGCCAGCAGTCGGGCCGGTGAGCAGTTCTTC
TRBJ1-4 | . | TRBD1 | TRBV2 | CASSPGQGYEKLFF | TGTGCCAGCAGTCCGGGACAGGGGTATGAAAAACTGTTTTTT
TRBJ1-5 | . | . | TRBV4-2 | CASSQGFLGPQHF | TGTGCCAGCAGCCAAGGGTTTCTGGGGCCCCAGCATTTT
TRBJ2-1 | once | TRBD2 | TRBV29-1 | CSVEKGLAGAHEQFF | TGCAGCGTGGAAAAAGGACTAGCGGGAGCGCATGAGCAGTTCTTC
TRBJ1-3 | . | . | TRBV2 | CASGVDGNTIYF | TGTGCCAGCGGGGTTGATGGAAACACCATATATTTT